This T cell receptor beta chain was observed in a study of T cell responses to AZD1222 COVID-19 vaccine. Profiling relied on immunoSEQ multiplex PCR, and the TCRdb table lists in-frame clones only, not all of them. The sample yields more than 85,000 clones, roughly 80% seen once. This CDR3 is built from 13 residues. Trimming pared 6 bases from V and 3 bases from J, leaving 11 bases between. The sequence came from an adult who received the AZD1222 COVID-19 vaccine. The sequencing used peripheral blood, collected 28 days after the second AZD1222 dose. V gene TRBV12-3 or TRBV12-4 combines with J gene TRBJ1-2; tentatively, D is TRBD1 (6 bases). The CDR3 spells CASRLQGYYGYTF. The CDR3, as DNA: TGTGCCAGCAGACTCCAGGGGTACTATGGCTACACCTTC.